This T cell receptor (beta chain) was recovered during a study of T-cell memory formation after mild COVID-19. Notes on the study in general: Cross-reactive memory appears to have joined, as suggested by some responding clones showing up in pre-infection memory.

Note on this clonotype: Its antigen is undetermined.

One entry per CDR3 protein results from TCRdb running MiXCR on the 5' RACE reads. The sample gives approximately 100,000 distinct CDR3 sequences, about an eighth of which show up once; roughly 27% is in the top ten. This CDR3 contains 16 residues. From germline, CDR1 is DFQATT and CDR2 SNEGSKA (reference sequence). With 0 bases removed from V and 1 base from J, the gap between germline ends came to 15 bases. This sequence was found in an adult woman who had mild COVID-19 (a few samples of this study predate the infection). Cell type and time point are not known. The V gene is TRBV20-1, the J gene TRBJ2-5; tentatively, D is TRBD1 (6 bases). The specimen sequenced was PBMCs or a T cell subset sorted from them (not recorded which). CDR3 amino acids: CSARDAYGQIQETQYF. For the CDR3, the DNA is TGCAGTGCTAGAGATGCTTACGGACAGATCCAAGAGACCCAGTACTTC.